The 23 T cell receptor beta chains reported below all come from one sample, sequenced in a study of neurological immune-mediated disorders. TCRdb called the 5' RACE reads again in MiXCR, with one record for every CDR3 protein. The table has over 60,000 distinct CDR3 sequences, around 5.2% seen once. The source material was PBMCs. The source is a woman aged 30 to 39 with multiple sclerosis.

Ten or more counts support this clonotype. This sequence joins TRBV7-9 and TRBJ2-3, with D uncertain. Looked up from germline, CDR1 is SEHNR and CDR2 is FQNEAQ (reference sequence). The CDR3 runs 14 residues. V gave up 1 base and J gave up 7 bases, with 12 bases separating them. DNA for the CDR3: TGTGCCAGCAGCTTAGGTGGCGGCTCCTATACGCAGTATTTT. The encoded protein is CASSLGGGSYTQYF.

The V call is TRBV18, the J call TRBJ1-1, with D possibly matching TRBD1 (5 bases). This CDR3 is 15 amino acids long. Trimming took off 2 bases at V and 0 bases at J, with 10 bases between the two ends. The V gene's germline CDR1 is KGHSH and CDR2 LQKENI. The CDR3, as DNA: TGTGCCAGCTCACCATCGCAGGGCTTGAACACTGAAGCTTTCTTT. Protein sequence: CASSPSQGLNTEAFF.

V gene TRBV5-1 combines with J gene TRBJ2-1, with 7 positions matching TRBD2. CDR3 length: 14 amino acids. Germline CDR1 is SGHRS and CDR2 is YFSETQ. The junction had 1 base not matched to a gene; V was cut back by 2 bases and J by 2 bases. CDR3: CASSFSGPYNEQFF. In DNA form, the CDR3 reads TGCGCCAGCAGCTTTAGCGGGCCCTACAATGAGCAGTTCTTC.

This clonotype was picked up many times. The chain recombines TRBV29-1 with TRBJ1-1, with D unresolved. Trimming stripped 7 bases from V and 1 base from J, with 10 bases between. CDR1 and CDR2 (germline): SQVTM, ANQGSEA. This CDR3 has 12 residues. CDR3 loop: CSGRTGNTEAFF. The CDR3 nucleotides read TGCAGCGGGCGGACGGGGAACACTGAAGCTTTCTTT.

At least ten counts were recorded for this clonotype. The rearrangement uses TRBV7-9 and TRBJ2-1, with D unclear. Per the germline V gene, CDR1 is SEHNR and CDR2 is FQNEAQ (reference sequence). This CDR3 spans 17 amino acids. Between the trimmed V and J ends, which lost 2 bases and 4 bases, there was a span of 18 bases. CDR3 in amino acids: CASSLWLLLTTYNEQFF. CDR3 nucleotide sequence: TGTGCCAGCAGCTTATGGCTTTTGCTCACCACTTACAATGAGCAGTTCTTC.

This clonotype was seen ten or more times. The CDR3 region is CSAPKWNDNEQFF. DNA of the CDR3: TGCAGTGCGCCCAAGTGGAATGACAATGAGCAGTTCTTC. V is TRBV20-1 and J is TRBJ2-1; D uncertain. CDR3 length: 13 residues. Germline CDR1 DFQATT, CDR2 SNEGSKA (reference sequence). Between the trimmed V and J ends, which lost 6 bases and 5 bases, there was a span of 14 bases.

J is TRBJ1-2 and V is TRBV6-5, with a weak D call TRBD1 (5 bases). Looked up from germline, CDR1 is MNHEY and CDR2 is SVGAGI. CDR3 length equals 12 residues. Trimming stripped 3 bases from V and 8 bases from J, with 10 bases between. CDR3 coding DNA: TGTGCCAGCAGTTATCAGGGAGGGGGCTACACCTTC. It encodes CASSYQGGGYTF.

This clonotype has more than one count but fewer than ten. This chain joins TRBV12-3 or TRBV12-4 and TRBJ2-5, with TRBD1 matching 9 bases. This CDR3 contains 15 residues. The ends lost 6 bases at V and 4 bases at J; junction bases unmatched: 9. CDR3 amino acids: CASRWGQGRGETQYF. CDR3 nucleotide sequence: TGTGCCAGCAGATGGGGACAGGGTAGAGGAGAGACCCAGTACTTC.

This clonotype occurred many times. The chain links TRBV3-1 to TRBJ2-1; D is perhaps TRBD1 (6 bases). CDR3 length: 15 residues. Trimming took 0 bases from V and 7 from J, leaving 13 bases between them. Looked up from germline, CDR1 is LGHDT and CDR2 is YNNKEL (reference sequence). The CDR3 sequence is CASSQDGQLRNEQFF. DNA of the CDR3: TGTGCCAGCAGCCAAGACGGACAGCTAAGGAATGAGCAGTTCTTC.

This clonotype was seen at least ten times. This sequence joins TRBV20-1 and TRBJ1-1; D is unresolved. Germline V CDR1 and CDR2: DFQATT, SNEGSKA (reference sequence). Trimming took off 4 bases at V and 0 bases at J, with 12 bases between the two ends. CDR3 size: 14 residues. CDR3 sequence: CSAIDDRMNTEAFF. CDR3 DNA: TGCAGTGCTATAGACGACCGCATGAACACTGAAGCTTTCTTT.

Ten or more counts support this clonotype. The chain links TRBV7-9 to TRBJ1-2, with a tentative D call TRBD1 (6 bases). Trimming stripped 6 bases from V and 2 bases from J, with 13 bases between. The CDR3 is made up of 14 amino acids. Germline V lookup: CDR1 SEHNR, CDR2 FQNEAQ (reference sequence). Written as DNA, the CDR3 is TGTGCCAGCAGTACAGGGTATCGAAACTATGGCTACACCTTC. Amino acid sequence: CASSTGYRNYGYTF.

This clonotype was observed a few times. V gene TRBV3-1 combines with J gene TRBJ2-7; D gene ambiguous. The CDR3 has 15 amino acids. The V gene lost 0 bases and the J gene lost 5 bases, with 14 bases spanning the gap. Germline V gene sequence: CDR1 LGHDT, CDR2 YNNKEL (reference sequence). The CDR3 protein is CASSQDGQQVDEQYF. CDR3 nucleotides: TGTGCCAGCAGCCAAGATGGCCAGCAAGTGGACGAGCAGTACTTC.

This clonotype was picked up a small number of times. Just one base apart from a much larger clone, this may be a read error. The chain couples TRBV5-5 to TRBJ2-7, with a possible D match to TRBD1 (5 bases). V dropped 0 bases and J dropped 7 bases, with 11 bases sitting between them. The germline gives CDR1 SGHKS, CDR2 YYEKEE (reference sequence). The CDR3 spans 13 residues. The chain's CDR3 is CASSLGQPKEQYF. The CDR3 bases are TGTGCCAGCAGCTTGGGACAGCCCAAAGAGCAGTACTTC.

The gene calls are TRBV7-2 and TRBJ2-3; 8 bases match TRBD2. The J segment lost 5 bases and the V segment lost 6 bases, leaving 13 bases of the junction unmatched. Germline lookup yields CDR1 SGHTA and CDR2 FQGNSA. This CDR3 is 16 amino acids long. CDR3 sequence: CASRTSGGASVDTQYF. DNA of the CDR3: TGTGCCAGCAGAACGTCCGGGGGGGCCTCGGTAGATACGCAGTATTTT.

This clonotype was counted many times. The chain joins TRBV4-1 to TRBJ1-4; 8 bases line up with TRBD1. The CDR3 runs 15 residues. Unmatched junction bases numbered 5, after V lost 1 base and J lost 7 bases. Germline CDR1 and CDR2: MGHRA and YSYEKL. This CDR3 is CASSQGSRGREKLFF. CDR3 nucleotides: TGCGCCAGCAGCCAAGGATCCAGGGGGCGTGAAAAACTGTTTTTT.

This clonotype was counted many times. A junction boundary mismatches the germline segment, possibly from a read error. V is TRBV27 and J is TRBJ1-5; possible D gene TRBD1, 6 bases. The CDR3 contains 14 residues. Germline V gene data show CDR1 as MNHEY and CDR2 as SMNVEV (reference sequence). CDR3 nucleotide sequence: TGTGCCAGCAGTTTCGGGGGCTCAAATCAGCCCCAGAATTTT. This translates into CASSFGGSNQPQNF.

This clonotype was seen ten or more times. J is TRBJ2-1 and V is TRBV7-8; possible D gene TRBD2, 6 bases. In germline, CDR1 is SGHVS, CDR2 FQNEAQ. The V and J ends lost 7 bases and 5 bases respectively, with 18 bases between them. The CDR3 runs 15 residues. CDR3 coding DNA: TGTGCCAGCACCCTTCGACGGGAGAGGAACAATGAGCAGTTCTTC. Its protein product is CASTLRRERNNEQFF.

This clonotype was counted many times. The chain joins TRBV5-5 to TRBJ2-4, with D maybe TRBD1 (5 bases). V shed 4 bases and J shed 11 bases, with 16 bases lying between them. CDR1 and CDR2 (germline): SGHKS, YYEKEE (reference sequence). CDR3 length: 13 residues. The CDR3 DNA follows: TGTGCCAGCAGCCCGCCGGGCAGGGCGTTTCAGTACTTC. Encoded protein: CASSPPGRAFQYF. The full variable domain, completed using reference TRBV5-5 and TRBJ2-4, is DAGVTQSPTHLIKTRGQQVTLRCSPISGHKSVSWYQQVLGQGPQFIFQYYEKEERGRGNFPDRFSARQFPNYSSELNVNALLLGDSALYLCASSPPGRAFQYFGAGTRLSVL.

Many counts were recorded for this clonotype. J is TRBJ2-2 and V is TRBV4-2; 16 nucleotides line up with TRBD2. The V gene's germline CDR1 is LGHNA and CDR2 YNFKEQ. With 3 bases clipped from V and 5 bases from J, the junction kept 3 bases outside the gene matches. The CDR3 length is 17 residues. The DNA for the CDR3 is TGTGCCAGCAGCCAGGGACTAGCGGGGGGGCGGACCGGGGAGCTGTTTTTT. The encoded protein is CASSQGLAGGRTGELFF.

This clonotype was seen at least ten times. V gene TRBV5-1 combines with J gene TRBJ2-3; TRBD1 matches 8 bases. This CDR3 is 16 amino acids long. The V segment lost 1 base and the J segment 0 bases; nucleotides outside the gene matches: 4. CDR1 and CDR2 (germline): SGHRS, YFSETQ. This chain's CDR3 is CASSLIQGVSTDTQYF. The CDR3 DNA reads TGCGCCAGCAGCTTGATACAGGGGGTTAGCACAGATACGCAGTATTTT. Full variable domain (rest looked up from reference TRBV5-1 and TRBJ2-3): KAGVTQTPRYLIKTRGQQVTLSCSPISGHRSVSWYQQTPGQGLQFLFEYFSETQRNKGNFPGRFSGRQFSNSRSEMNVSTLELGDSALYLCASSLIQGVSTDTQYFGPGTRLTVL.

The table lists this clonotype with a few counts. The chain carries TRBV6-5 and TRBJ2-3; 8 bases map to TRBD1. The ends lost 4 bases at V and 4 bases at J; junction bases unmatched: 7. The germline V gene encodes CDR1 MNHEY and CDR2 SVGAGI. This CDR3 is 15 amino acids long. CDR3 region: CASSFLGTGPDTQYF. CDR3 nucleotides: TGTGCCAGCAGTTTTCTCGGGACAGGCCCAGATACGCAGTATTTT.

Comments on this clonotype: Possible read error: a much larger clone is one base away. This chain joins TRBV7-9 and TRBJ2-3; D is unresolved. CDR1 is SEHNR, CDR2 FQNEAQ, per germline (reference sequence). V gave up 6 bases and J gave up 6 bases, with 7 bases separating them. The CDR3 spans 11 residues. CDR3 bases: TGTGCCAGCAGATTTGCTGATACGCAGTATTTT. Translation: CASRFADTQYF.

This clonotype was observed at least ten times. The chain carries TRBV5-5 and TRBJ1-1; TRBD1 might be the D (5 bases). CDR1 SGHKS and CDR2 YYEKEE come from the germline V gene (reference sequence). V lost 3 bases to trimming and J lost 4 bases, with 13 bases between them. The CDR3 runs 14 residues. The DNA for the CDR3 is TGTGCCAGCAGCTGGGGGGGTAGTGGCACTGAAGCTTTCTTT. Its protein is CASSWGGSGTEAFF.